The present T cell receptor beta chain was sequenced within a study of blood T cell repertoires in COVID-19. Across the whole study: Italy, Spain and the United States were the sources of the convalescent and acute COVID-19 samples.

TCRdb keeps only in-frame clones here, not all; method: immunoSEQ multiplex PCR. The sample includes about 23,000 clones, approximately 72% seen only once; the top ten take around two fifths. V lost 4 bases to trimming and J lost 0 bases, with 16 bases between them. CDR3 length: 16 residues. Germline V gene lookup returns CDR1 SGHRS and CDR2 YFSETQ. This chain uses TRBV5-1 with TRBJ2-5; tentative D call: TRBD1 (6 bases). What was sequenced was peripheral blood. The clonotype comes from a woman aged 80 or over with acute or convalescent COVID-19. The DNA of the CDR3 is TGCGCCAGCAGCCGACAGGAGCGGAAGTACCAAGAGACCCAGTACTTC. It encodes CASSRQERKYQETQYF. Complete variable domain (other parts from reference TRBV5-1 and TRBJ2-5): KAGVTQTPRYLIKTRGQQVTLSCSPISGHRSVSWYQQTPGQGLQFLFEYFSETQRNKGNFPGRFSGRQFSNSRSEMNVSTLELGDSALYLCASSRQERKYQETQYFGPGTRLLVL.